This T cell receptor beta chain appears in the sequencing data of a study of Graves' ophthalmopathy and Graves' hyperthyroidism. The study's findings and limits: The majority of expanded thyroid clonotypes above 0.001 frequency also occurred in blood.

For repertoire sequencing, the TCR beta CDR3 regions were amplified from RNA transcripts. First-round RT-PCR used HTBI primers; second-round multiplex PCR followed. Via MiXCR, TCRdb re-called the multiplex PCR reads, giving one row per CDR3 protein. The table includes 24,000 or so distinct CDR3 sequences, less than 50% detected once. This clonotype has just a few counts. Its antigen is unidentified. The germline V gene encodes CDR1 KGHSH and CDR2 LQKENI. J gave up 9 bases and V 5 bases, and 9 bases lay outside the gene matches. The CDR3 has 13 residues. Sequencing input: peripheral blood. This receptor was obtained from an adult woman with stable Graves' hyperthyroidism. The rearrangement uses TRBV18 and TRBJ2-5, with 7 bases identical to TRBD1. CDR3 bases: TGTGCCAGCTCATTTGGACAGGAGGAGGCCCAGTACTTC. It specifies CASSFGQEEAQYF.